Shown below are 13 T cell receptor beta chains from a single sample sequenced in a study of cytomegalovirus exposure and HLA in healthy donors. With 60 Vbeta and 13 Jbeta primers, the PCR was carried out. The protocol was immunoSEQ multiplex PCR, while the TCRdb copy is restricted to in-frame clones and leaves out a portion. The table lists almost 200,000 clones, around 81% of them singletons. What was sequenced was PBMCs. These receptors were obtained from a man aged 30 to 45 in good health and CMV-seronegative.

This clone was counted only a few times. The J gene is TRBJ1-3, the V gene TRBV2; 9 bases are a match to TRBD1. Trimming at V came to 6 bases and at J to 4 bases, leaving 13 bases not matched to a gene. Germline assignment: CDR1 SNHLY and CDR2 FYNNEI. The CDR3 spans 17 residues. The CDR3 region has the DNA TGTGCCAGCAGGGGATTATTACAGGGGGCTTCGGGAAACACCATATATTTT. This codes for CASRGLLQGASGNTIYF.

The V gene is TRBV6-1, the J gene TRBJ2-7; D not resolved. The CDR3 spans 15 residues. V was cut by 6 bases and J by 2 bases, with 17 bases left in between. Germline CDR1 is MNHNS and CDR2 is SASEGT. This CDR3 is CASSPPAVSPYEQYF. As DNA, the CDR3 is TGTGCCAGCAGCCCCCCGGCGGTATCGCCCTACGAGCAGTACTTC.

The gene calls are TRBV27 and TRBJ1-2, with TRBD1 as a possible D gene (6 bases). The CDR3 loop spans 13 amino acids. Trimming pared 6 bases from V and 4 bases from J, leaving 12 bases between. The germline gives CDR1 MNHEY, CDR2 SMNVEV (reference sequence). The CDR3 spells CASSPDRIYGYTF. In DNA form, the CDR3 reads TGTGCCAGCAGCCCTGACAGGATCTATGGCTACACCTTC.

This clone was detected many times. For the CDR3, the DNA is TGTGCCAGCAGTGTAACAGGTTCAAATGAAAAACTGTTTTTT. Translated, it gives CASSVTGSNEKLFF. The chain joins TRBV2 to TRBJ1-4; D perhaps matches TRBD1 (5 bases). Germline V gene data show CDR1 as SNHLY and CDR2 as FYNNEI. V lost 4 bases and J 5 bases, leaving 11 bases between the germline ends. The length of the CDR3 is 14 residues.

This clone was counted between two and nine times. This chain links TRBV6-5 with TRBJ1-2; perhaps TRBD1 as D (5 bases). This CDR3 is built from 15 residues. Trimming removed 0 bases at V and 4 bases at J, with 12 bases between. From germline, CDR1 is MNHEY and CDR2 SVGAGI. The DNA for the CDR3 is TGTGCCAGCAGTTACTCGACAGCGCCGCGCTATGGCTACACCTTC. Translation gives CASSYSTAPRYGYTF.

Only a few counts were recorded for this clone. The chain combines TRBV4-1 with TRBJ1-5; 7 nucleotides match TRBD1. J gave up 3 bases and V 0 bases, and 11 bases lay outside the gene matches. Germline CDR1 and CDR2: MGHRA and YSYEKL. This CDR3 region has 18 residues. For the CDR3, the DNA is TGCGCCAGCAGCCAAGACCCAAACTCCGGGACAGCCAATCAGCCCCAGCATTTT. It specifies CASSQDPNSGTANQPQHF.

V and J are TRBV7-9 and TRBJ2-1; tentatively, D is TRBD2 (6 bases). There are 18 residues in the CDR3. CDR1 SEHNR and CDR2 FQNEAQ come from the germline V gene (reference sequence). Deletions cut 3 bases from V and 0 bases from J, with 18 bases between. CDR3 residues: CASSLAFRTTDSYNEQFF. Written as DNA, the CDR3 is TGTGCCAGCAGCTTGGCCTTTAGGACTACCGACTCCTACAATGAGCAGTTCTTC. The full variable domain, with the rest looked up from reference TRBV7-9 and TRBJ2-1, is DTGVSQNPRHKITKRGQNVTFRCDPISEHNRLYWYRQTLGQGPEFLTYFQNEAQLEKSRLLSDRFSAERPKGSFSTLEIQRTEQGDSAMYLCASSLAFRTTDSYNEQFFGPGTRLTVL.

The rearrangement joins TRBV28 to TRBJ2-7; D possibly corresponds to TRBD1 (6 bases). Germline V CDR1 and CDR2: MDHEN, SYDVKM. The CDR3 is made up of 14 amino acids. V shed 2 bases and J shed 4 bases, with 12 bases lying between them. The CDR3 here is CASSLEQGQYEQYF. In nucleotides, the CDR3 is TGTGCCAGCAGTTTAGAGCAGGGGCAATACGAGCAGTACTTC.

Comment on this clone: In the same sample, other DNA sequences code for this CDR3. The V gene is TRBV4-1, the J gene TRBJ2-7; TRBD2 aligns across 9 bases. CDR1 is MGHRA and CDR2 is YSYEKL in the germline V gene. Trimming took 0 bases from V and 2 from J; bases not matched to a gene: 5. This CDR3 has 16 residues. The CDR3 loop reads CASSQDLGGRAYEQYF. The CDR3 coding sequence is TGCGCCAGCAGCCAAGATTTGGGCGGGAGGGCCTACGAGCAGTACTTC.

The V gene is TRBV30, the J gene TRBJ2-1; tentatively, D is TRBD2 (5 bases). Germline assignment: CDR1 GTSNPN and CDR2 SVGIG (reference sequence). The CDR3 runs to 15 residues. V was pared by 3 bases and J by 1 base, with 13 bases between. The CDR3 loop is CAWRDEGRSYNEQFF. CDR3 in DNA: TGTGCCTGGAGGGACGAGGGCCGGTCCTACAATGAGCAGTTCTTC.

The chain joins TRBV7-9 to TRBJ2-3; the D gene is possibly TRBD1 (5 bases). This CDR3 has 17 residues. V was cut by 5 bases and J by 0 bases, with 18 bases left in between. CDR1 and CDR2 (germline): SEHNR, FQNEAQ (reference sequence). The CDR3 here is CASSPTEAAPSTDTQYF. In DNA, the CDR3 is TGTGCCAGCAGCCCGACAGAGGCAGCACCTAGCACAGATACGCAGTATTTT.

This chain connects TRBV2 to TRBJ1-2; 9 positions agree with TRBD1. The trim removed 4 bases at V and 4 bases at J, leaving 10 bases unmatched. This CDR3 spans 16 amino acids. The germline V gene has CDR1 SNHLY and CDR2 FYNNEI. CDR3 nucleotides: TGTGCCAGCAGTGGACCAGGACAGGGGATTACCTATGGCTACACCTTC. It encodes CASSGPGQGITYGYTF.

In DNA, the CDR3 is TGTGCCAGCAGCGGGGCTTCAACCGGTTATGGCTACACCTTC. This sequence encodes CASSGASTGYGYTF. The gene calls are TRBV5-5 and TRBJ1-2, with TRBD1 as a possible D gene (5 bases). The CDR3 runs 14 residues. V was pared by 4 bases and J by 5 bases, with 15 bases between. CDR1 and CDR2 from the germline V gene are SGHKS and YYEKEE (reference sequence).